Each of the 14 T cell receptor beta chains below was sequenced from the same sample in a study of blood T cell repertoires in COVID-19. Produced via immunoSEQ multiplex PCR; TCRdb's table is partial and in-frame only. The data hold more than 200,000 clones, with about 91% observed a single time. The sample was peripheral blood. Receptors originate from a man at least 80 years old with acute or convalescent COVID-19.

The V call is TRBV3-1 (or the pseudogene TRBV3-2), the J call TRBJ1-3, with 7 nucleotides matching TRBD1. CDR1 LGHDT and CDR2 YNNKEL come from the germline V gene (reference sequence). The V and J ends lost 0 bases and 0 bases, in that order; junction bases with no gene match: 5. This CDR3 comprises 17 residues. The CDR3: CASSQDWGTASGNTIYF. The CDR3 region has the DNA TGTGCCAGCAGCCAAGATTGGGGGACAGCCTCTGGAAACACCATATATTTT.

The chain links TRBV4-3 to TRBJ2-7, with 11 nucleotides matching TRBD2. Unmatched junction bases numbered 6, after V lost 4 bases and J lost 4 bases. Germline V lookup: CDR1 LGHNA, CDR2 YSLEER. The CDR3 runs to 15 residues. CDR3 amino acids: CASSPGTSGYYEQYF. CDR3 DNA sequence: TGCGCCAGCAGCCCGGGGACTAGCGGTTATTACGAGCAGTACTTC.

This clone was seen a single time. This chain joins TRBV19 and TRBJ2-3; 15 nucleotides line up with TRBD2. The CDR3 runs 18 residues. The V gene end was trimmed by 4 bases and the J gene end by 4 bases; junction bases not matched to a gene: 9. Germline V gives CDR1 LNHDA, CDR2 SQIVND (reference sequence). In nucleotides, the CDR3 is TGTGCCAGTAGTACTGGACTAGCGGGAGGGCAGGCGGCAGATACGCAGTATTTT. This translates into CASSTGLAGGQAADTQYF.

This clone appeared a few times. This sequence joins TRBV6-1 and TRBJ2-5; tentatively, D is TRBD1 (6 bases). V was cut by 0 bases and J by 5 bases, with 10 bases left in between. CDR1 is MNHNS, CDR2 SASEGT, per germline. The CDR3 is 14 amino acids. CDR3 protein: CASSEATGWETQYF. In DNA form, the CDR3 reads TGTGCCAGCAGTGAAGCGACAGGCTGGGAGACCCAGTACTTC.

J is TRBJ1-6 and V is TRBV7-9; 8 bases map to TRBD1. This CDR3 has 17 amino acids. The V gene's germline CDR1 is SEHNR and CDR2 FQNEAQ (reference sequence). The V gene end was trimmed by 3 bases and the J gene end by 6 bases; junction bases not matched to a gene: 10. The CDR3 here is CASSFLVGQGSNSPLHF. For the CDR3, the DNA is TGTGCCAGCAGCTTTCTGGTTGGACAGGGTAGTAATTCACCCCTCCACTTT.

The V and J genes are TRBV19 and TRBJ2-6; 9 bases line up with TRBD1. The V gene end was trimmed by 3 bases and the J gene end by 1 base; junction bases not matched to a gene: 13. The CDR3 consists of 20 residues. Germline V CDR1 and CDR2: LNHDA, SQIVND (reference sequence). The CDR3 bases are TGTGCCAGTAGTATCGCCGGAGGGACAGGGTTCTCTTCTGGGGCCAACGTCCTGACTTTC. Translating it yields CASSIAGGTGFSSGANVLTF. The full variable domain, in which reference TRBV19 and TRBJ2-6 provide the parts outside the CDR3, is DGGITQSPKYLFRKEGQNVTLSCEQNLNHDAMYWYRQDPGQGLRLIYYSQIVNDFQKGDIAEGYSVSREKKESFPLTVTSAQKNPTAFYLCASSIAGGTGFSSGANVLTFGAGSRLTVL.

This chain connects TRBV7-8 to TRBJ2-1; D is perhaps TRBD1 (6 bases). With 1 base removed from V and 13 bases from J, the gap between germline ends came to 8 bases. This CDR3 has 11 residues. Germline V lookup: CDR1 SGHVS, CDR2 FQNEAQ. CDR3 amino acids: CASSLGGLQFF. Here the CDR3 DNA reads TGTGCCAGCAGCTTAGGGGGGCTCCAGTTCTTC.

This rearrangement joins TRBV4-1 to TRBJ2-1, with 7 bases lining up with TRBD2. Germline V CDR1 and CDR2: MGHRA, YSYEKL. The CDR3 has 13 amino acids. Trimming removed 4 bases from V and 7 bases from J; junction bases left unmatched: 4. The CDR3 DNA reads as TGCGCCAGCAGCCTGCCCGGGAGGAATGAGCAGTTCTTC. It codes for CASSLPGRNEQFF.

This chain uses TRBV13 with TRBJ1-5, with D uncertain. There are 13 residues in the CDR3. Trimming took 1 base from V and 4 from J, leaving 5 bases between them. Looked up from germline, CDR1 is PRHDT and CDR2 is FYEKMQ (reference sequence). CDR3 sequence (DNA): TGTGCCAGCAGCTTAGACAGAAATCAGCCCCAGCATTTT. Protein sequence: CASSLDRNQPQHF. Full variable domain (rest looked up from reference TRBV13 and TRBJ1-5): AAGVIQSPRHLIKEKRETATLKCYPIPRHDTVYWYQQGPGQDPQFLISFYEKMQSDKGSIPDRFSAQQFSDYHSELNMSSLELGDSALYFCASSLDRNQPQHFGDGTRLSIL.

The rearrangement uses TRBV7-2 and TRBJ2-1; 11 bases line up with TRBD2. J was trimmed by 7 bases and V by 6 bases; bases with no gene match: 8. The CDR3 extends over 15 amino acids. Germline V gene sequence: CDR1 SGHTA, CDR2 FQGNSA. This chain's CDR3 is CASRPPGLAVNEQFF. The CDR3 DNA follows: TGTGCCAGCAGGCCCCCGGGACTAGCGGTTAATGAGCAGTTCTTC.

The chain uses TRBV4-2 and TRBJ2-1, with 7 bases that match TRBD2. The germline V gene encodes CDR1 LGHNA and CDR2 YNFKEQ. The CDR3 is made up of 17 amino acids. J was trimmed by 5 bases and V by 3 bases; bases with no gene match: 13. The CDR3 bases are TGTGCCAGCAGCCAGAAGGAAACTAGCGATTTCCACAATGAGCAGTTCTTC. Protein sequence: CASSQKETSDFHNEQFF.

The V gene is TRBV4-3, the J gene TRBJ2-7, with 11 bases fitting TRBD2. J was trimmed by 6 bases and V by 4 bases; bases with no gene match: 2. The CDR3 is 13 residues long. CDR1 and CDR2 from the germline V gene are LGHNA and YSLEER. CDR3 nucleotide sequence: TGCGCCAGCAGCCGGACTAGCGGGCTCGAGCAGTACTTC. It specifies CASSRTSGLEQYF.

CDR3 sequence reads: CASSIRADTNYGYTF. CDR3 coding DNA: TGTGCCAGTAGTATCAGGGCGGATACTAACTATGGCTACACCTTC. The chain carries TRBV19 and TRBJ1-2; D possibly corresponds to TRBD1 (5 bases). Germline values: CDR1 LNHDA, CDR2 SQIVND (reference sequence). V was clipped by 3 bases and J by 0 bases, with 11 bases between them. The CDR3 length is 15 residues.

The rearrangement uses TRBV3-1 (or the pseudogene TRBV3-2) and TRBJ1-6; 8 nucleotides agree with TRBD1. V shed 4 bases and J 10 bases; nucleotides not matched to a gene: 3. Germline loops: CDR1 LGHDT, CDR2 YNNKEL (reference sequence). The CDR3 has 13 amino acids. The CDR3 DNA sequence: TGTGCCAGCAGCCGACAGGGGAACTCACCCCTCCACTTT. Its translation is CASSRQGNSPLHF.